This T cell receptor beta chain was recovered during a study of T-cell reconstitution after alpha-beta-depleted transplantation in children. A TCRbeta library incorporating unique molecular identifiers was prepared. TCRdb re-analysed the PCR reads in MiXCR, keeping a single row per CDR3 protein. In the table there are over 300,000 distinct CDR3 sequences, about a tenth of which are singletons. This clonotype showed up just a few times. Specimen: PBMCs from the stem cell graft donor, collected from the stem cell graft. This receptor was taken from a human donor who donated a stem cell graft to a child with acute lymphoblastic leukemia.

The chain's CDR3 is CASSSAYQETQYF. The CDR3 nucleotides read TGTGCCAGCAGTTCTGCCTACCAAGAGACCCAGTACTTC. This chain links TRBV12-3 or TRBV12-4 with TRBJ2-5; no clear D gene. CDR3 length: 13 amino acids. Trimming stripped 4 bases from V and 0 bases from J, with 6 bases between.